What follows are 14 T cell receptor beta chains derived from one specimen sequenced in a study of shared clonotypes between healthy human individuals. Clones were read by immunoSEQ multiplex PCR, and TCRdb kept only the in-frame ones, dropping some. The table includes roughly 2.1 million clones, roughly 91% detected once. Naive CD8 isolation took CD45RO-negative cells positively selected for CCR7 and excluded terminally differentiated effector memory CD45RA+ cells. Material for sequencing was naive CD8+ T cells from PBMCs. Receptors originate from a man between 18 and 35 years old in good health. Some clones in this sample may be carry-over from other donors' samples.

This clone has just a few counts. The J gene is TRBJ1-1, the V gene TRBV30; D remains ambiguous. Germline CDR1 reads GTSNPN; CDR2 reads SVGIG (reference sequence). The CDR3 extends over 14 amino acids. The V and J ends lost 6 bases and 5 bases respectively, with 19 bases between them. CDR3 sequence (DNA): TGTGCCTGCCCCTACGGCCGGTCAAGGACTGAAGCTTTCTTT. This translates into CACPYGRSRTEAFF.

This chain links TRBV4-1 with TRBJ2-5; TRBD1 is a possible D gene (5 bases). The J call may be in error: the DNA end matches TRBJ2-7 better. Germline V lookup: CDR1 MGHRA, CDR2 YSYEKL. CDR3 length: 14 amino acids. CDR3 sequence: CASSQGPGSYEQYF. CDR3 sequence (DNA): TGCGCCAGCAGCCAAGGTCCAGGGTCCTACGAGCAGTACTTC.

This chain connects TRBV28 to TRBJ1-5; D is unclear. The germline gives CDR1 MDHEN, CDR2 SYDVKM. Trimming pared 5 bases from V and 0 bases from J, leaving 11 bases between. This CDR3 is 15 amino acids long. In nucleotides, the CDR3 is TGTGCCAGCAGTGCTCGGACGGATAGCAATCAGCCCCAGCATTTT. Translation gives CASSARTDSNQPQHF.

This chain connects TRBV6-1 to TRBJ1-2; D uncertain. Looked up from germline, CDR1 is MNHNS and CDR2 is SASEGT. The CDR3 spans 15 residues. V was clipped by 0 bases and J by 4 bases, with 12 bases between them. Here the CDR3 reads CASSEAFVGGYGYTF. CDR3 coding DNA: TGTGCCAGCAGTGAAGCGTTCGTGGGTGGCTATGGCTACACCTTC.

About this clone itself: A much larger clone sits a single nucleotide away, making a read error possible. This sample also contains other DNA sequences that code for the same CDR3. V usage is TRBV28 and J usage is TRBJ2-7, with a possible D match to TRBD2 (6 bases). Germline assignment: CDR1 MDHEN and CDR2 SYDVKM. Trimming removed 3 bases from V and 0 bases from J, with 6 bases in between. The CDR3 is 13 residues long. In nucleotides, the CDR3 is TGTGCCAGCAGTTTCGGGGGCTCCTACGAGCAGTACTTC. Translation gives CASSFGGSYEQYF.

V and J are TRBV5-1 and TRBJ2-1, with 11 bases aligning to TRBD2. The CDR3 is 18 residues long. Germline loops: CDR1 SGHRS, CDR2 YFSETQ. J was trimmed by 0 bases and V by 4 bases; bases with no gene match: 9. In DNA, the CDR3 is TGCGCCAGCAGCCGGACTAGCGGGTATGTTAGCTCCTACAATGAGCAGTTCTTC. Protein: CASSRTSGYVSSYNEQFF.

The V gene is TRBV11-3, the J gene TRBJ2-2; TRBD2 agrees at 8 bases. V lost 3 bases, J lost 4 bases, and 1 base stayed unmatched. The germline V gene has CDR1 SGHNT and CDR2 YENEEA. This CDR3 is built from 14 residues. The CDR3 bases are TGTGCCAGCAGCTTCGCGGGGGGCACCGGGGAGCTGTTTTTT. Translation: CASSFAGGTGELFF. Full variable domain (remainder filled in from reference TRBV11-3 and TRBJ2-2): EAGVVQSPRYKIIEKKQPVAFWCNPISGHNTLYWYLQNLGQGPELLIRYENEEAVDDSQLPKDRFSAERLKGVDSTLKIQPAELGDSAVYLCASSFAGGTGELFFGEGSRLTVL.

This chain links TRBV9 with TRBJ2-1, with D perhaps TRBD1 or TRBD2 (5 bases each). CDR3 length: 15 residues. CDR1 and CDR2 from the germline V gene are SGDLS and YYNGEE. V lost 4 bases and J 12 bases, leaving 23 bases between the germline ends. CDR3: CASSPGSSVGTRQFF. The DNA of the CDR3 is TGTGCCAGCAGCCCAGGTAGTTCTGTTGGGACCAGGCAGTTCTTC.

Comment on this clone: Within the sample, other DNA sequences also encode this same CDR3. The chain couples TRBV7-9 to TRBJ2-5; D perhaps matches TRBD2 (7 bases). Germline CDR1 reads SEHNR; CDR2 reads FQNEAQ (reference sequence). The CDR3 is 15 residues long. V gave up 1 base and J gave up 4 bases, with 13 bases separating them. For the CDR3, the DNA is TGTGCCAGCAGCTTAGGCGCGGGGGCGGGAGAGACCCAGTACTTC. It yields the protein CASSLGAGAGETQYF.

The V call is TRBV25-1, the J call TRBJ2-1; 7 nucleotides agree with TRBD1. This CDR3 comprises 13 residues. Germline loops: CDR1 MGHDK, CDR2 SYGVNS. V dropped 5 bases and J dropped 8; count of bases not matched to a gene: 6. The CDR3 is CASSQQGFHEQFF. For the CDR3, the DNA is TGTGCCAGCAGTCAACAGGGGTTCCATGAGCAGTTCTTC. The entire variable domain, with the rest obtained from reference TRBV25-1 and TRBJ2-1, is as follows: EADIYQTPRYLVIGTGKKITLECSQTMGHDKMYWYQQDPGMELHLIHYSYGVNSTEKGDLSSESTVSRIRTEHFPLTLESARPSHTSQYLCASSQQGFHEQFFGPGTRLTVL.

To note about this clone: Other DNA sequences in the same sample also yield this CDR3. The rearrangement joins TRBV27 to TRBJ1-1; D perhaps matches TRBD1 (5 bases). CDR3 length: 15 residues. The V end lost 6 bases, the J end lost 1 base, and 15 bases lay between the germline ends. The germline V gene encodes CDR1 MNHEY and CDR2 SMNVEV (reference sequence). The CDR3 region is CASSLWTGANTEAFF. The CDR3 bases are TGTGCCAGCAGCCTCTGGACCGGGGCGAACACTGAAGCTTTCTTT.

The rearrangement links TRBV10-3 to TRBJ2-1; D may be TRBD1 (5 bases). Germline CDR1 and CDR2: ENHRY and SYGVKD. The CDR3 is made up of 15 amino acids. V was shortened by 0 bases and J by 7 bases, with 13 bases between the two germline ends. CDR3 in DNA: TGTGCCATCAGTGAGTCAGTACAGGTTGAGAATGAGCAGTTCTTC. It encodes CAISESVQVENEQFF.

This clone was detected a few times. The rearrangement links TRBV5-5 to TRBJ1-2, with D uncertain. CDR1 and CDR2 (germline): SGHKS, YYEKEE (reference sequence). This CDR3 is built from 14 residues. Trimming took off 3 bases at V and 2 bases at J, with 11 bases between the two ends. The CDR3 DNA reads as TGTGCCAGCAGCTCGGTATTGGTGAACTATGGCTACACCTTC. This translates into CASSSVLVNYGYTF.

Remarks on this clone: The same CDR3 is also encoded by other DNA sequences in this sample. The chain combines TRBV29-1 with TRBJ2-7; no clear D. V gave up 2 bases and J gave up 2 bases, with 10 bases separating them. Germline V gene lookup returns CDR1 SQVTM and CDR2 ANQGSEA. The length of the CDR3 is 13 residues. CDR3 bases: TGCAGCGTTGAATTAGGAGCACCCTACGAGCAGTACTTC. The encoded protein is CSVELGAPYEQYF.